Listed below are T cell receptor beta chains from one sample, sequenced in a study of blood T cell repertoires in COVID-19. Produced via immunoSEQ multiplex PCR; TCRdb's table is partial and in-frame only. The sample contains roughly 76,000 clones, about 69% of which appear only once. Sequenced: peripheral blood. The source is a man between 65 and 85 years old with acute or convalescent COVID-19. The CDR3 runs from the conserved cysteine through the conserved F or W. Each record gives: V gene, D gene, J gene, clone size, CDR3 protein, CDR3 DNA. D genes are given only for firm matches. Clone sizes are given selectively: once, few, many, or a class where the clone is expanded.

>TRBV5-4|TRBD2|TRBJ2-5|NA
CASSLPGGQETQYF
TGTGCCAGCAGCTTACCGGGGGGCCAAGAGACCCAGTACTTC
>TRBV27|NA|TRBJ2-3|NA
CASSPWTNTDTQYF
TGTGCCAGCAGTCCCTGGACTAATACAGATACGCAGTATTTT
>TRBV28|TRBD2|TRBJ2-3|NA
CASSLPASGSLADTQYF
TGTGCCAGCAGCTTGCCCGCTAGCGGGAGTCTCGCAGATACGCAGTATTTT
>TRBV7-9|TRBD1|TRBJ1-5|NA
CASSLDTGVVGSNQPQHF
TGTGCCAGCAGCTTAGATACAGGGGTGGTAGGGAGCAATCAGCCCCAGCATTTT
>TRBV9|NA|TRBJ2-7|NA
CASSVGGDRFYEQYF
TGTGCCAGCAGCGTAGGGGGGGACCGTTTCTACGAGCAGTACTTC
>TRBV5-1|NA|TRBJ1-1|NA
CASSQLVGGNTEAFF
TGCGCCAGCAGCCAACTCGTGGGGGGGAACACTGAAGCTTTCTTT
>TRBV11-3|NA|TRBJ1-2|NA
CASSLDPAGAEGYTF
TGTGCCAGCAGCTTAGACCCAGCGGGGGCGGAGGGCTACACCTTC
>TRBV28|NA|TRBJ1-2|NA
CASTQTGSYGYTF
TGTGCCAGCACCCAGACAGGCTCTTATGGCTACACCTTC
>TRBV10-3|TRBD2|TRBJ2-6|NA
CAISEIAGASGANVLTF
TGTGCCATCAGTGAGATAGCGGGAGCCTCTGGGGCCAACGTCCTGACTTTC
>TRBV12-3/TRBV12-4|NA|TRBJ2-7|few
CASSPVFTYEQYF
TGTGCCAGCAGTCCCGTATTTACCTACGAGCAGTACTTC
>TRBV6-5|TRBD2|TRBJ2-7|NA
CASSYSGASYEQYF
TGTGCCAGCAGTTACAGCGGGGCCTCCTACGAGCAGTACTTC
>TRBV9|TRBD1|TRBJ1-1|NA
CASSVAPTGVGTEAFF
TGTGCCAGCAGCGTAGCCCCGACAGGGGTAGGGACTGAAGCTTTCTTT
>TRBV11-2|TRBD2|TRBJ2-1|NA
CASSFRASGYNEQFF
TGTGCCAGCAGCTTTAGGGCTAGCGGATACAATGAGCAGTTCTTC
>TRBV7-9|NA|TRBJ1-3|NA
CASSLLVGLNTIYF
TGTGCCAGCAGCTTACTAGTAGGTCTGAACACCATATATTTT
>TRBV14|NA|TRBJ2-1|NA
CASSNYYSEFF
TGTGCCAGCAGCAACTACTACTCCGAGTTCTTC
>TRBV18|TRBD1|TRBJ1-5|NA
CASSLTGDYSNQPQHF
TGTGCCAGCTCCCTGACAGGGGATTATAGCAATCAGCCCCAGCATTTT
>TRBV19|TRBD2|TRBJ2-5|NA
CASSIGGRGWETQYF
TGTGCCAGTAGTATAGGCGGGAGAGGTTGGGAGACCCAGTACTTC
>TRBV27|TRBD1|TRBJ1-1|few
CASSLRTGLNTEAFF
TGTGCCAGCAGTCTCAGGACAGGGTTGAACACTGAAGCTTTCTTT
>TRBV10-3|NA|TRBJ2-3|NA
CAISGLGSTDTQYF
TGTGCCATCAGTGGGCTAGGCAGCACAGATACGCAGTATTTT
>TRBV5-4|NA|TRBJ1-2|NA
CASSALGGSRGYGYTF
TGTGCCAGCAGCGCCCTTGGGGGGTCGAGGGGCTATGGCTACACCTTC
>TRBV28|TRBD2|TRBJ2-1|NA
CASRAGGSYNEQFF
TGTGCCAGCAGAGCGGGAGGTTCCTACAATGAGCAGTTCTTC
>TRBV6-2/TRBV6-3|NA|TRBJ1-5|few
CASSYSTDRGQPQHF
TGTGCCAGCAGTTACTCGACCGACCGGGGTCAGCCCCAGCATTTT
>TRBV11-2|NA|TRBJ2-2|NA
CASSTTLNTGELFF
TGTGCCAGCAGCACTACCCTGAACACCGGGGAGCTGTTTTTT
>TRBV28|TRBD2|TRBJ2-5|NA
CASRGGETQYF
TGTGCCAGCCGGGGGGGGGAGACCCAGTACTTC
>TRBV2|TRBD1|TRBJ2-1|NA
CASSYTGVAYNEQFF
TGTGCCAGCAGTTACACAGGGGTAGCCTACAATGAGCAGTTCTTC
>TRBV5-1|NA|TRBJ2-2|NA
CASSSDSRRTGELFF
TGCGCCAGCAGCTCGGACAGTAGGCGAACCGGGGAGCTGTTTTTT
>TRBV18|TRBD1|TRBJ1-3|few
CASSPPGQSNTIYF
TGTGCCAGCTCACCACCGGGACAGTCAAACACCATATATTTT
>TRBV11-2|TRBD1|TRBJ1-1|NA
CASSSGQGRTEAFF
TGTGCCAGCAGCTCTGGACAGGGGCGGACTGAAGCCTTCTTT
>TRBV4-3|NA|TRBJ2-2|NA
CASSRVERATGELFF
TGCGCCAGCAGCCGGGTAGAGAGGGCGACCGGGGAGCTGTTTTTT
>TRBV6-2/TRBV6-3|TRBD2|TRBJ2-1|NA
CASSTLAGLSNEQFF
TGTGCCAGCAGTACACTAGCGGGATTAAGCAATGAGCAGTTCTTC
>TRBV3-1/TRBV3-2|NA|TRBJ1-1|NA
CASSHGGRGTEAFF
TGTGCCAGCAGCCATGGGGGACGGGGGACTGAAGCTTTCTTT
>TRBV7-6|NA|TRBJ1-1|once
CASSLGSGGKGTEAFF
TGTGCCAGCAGCTTAGGGTCCGGGGGGAAGGGGACTGAAGCTTTCTTT
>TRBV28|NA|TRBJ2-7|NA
CASSEAGTSYEQYF
TGTGCCAGCAGCGAAGCAGGGACATCGTACGAGCAGTACTTC
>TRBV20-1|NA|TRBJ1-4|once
CSASSGHLWGLFF
TGCAGTGCTAGTTCGGGACACCTCTGGGGACTGTTTTTT
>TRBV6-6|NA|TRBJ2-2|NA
CASCQRTVNTGELFF
TGTGCCAGCTGTCAACGGACAGTGAACACCGGGGAGCTGTTTTTT
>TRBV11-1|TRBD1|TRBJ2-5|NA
CASSTRDRGGETQYF
TGTGCCAGCAGCACCCGGGACAGGGGGGGAGAGACCCAGTACTTC
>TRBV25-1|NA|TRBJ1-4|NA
CASSVFGGGEKLFF
TGTGCCAGCAGTGTCTTCGGGGGAGGTGAAAAACTGTTTTTT
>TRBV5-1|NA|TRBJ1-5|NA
CASSLAGGSNQPQHF
TGCGCCAGCAGCTTGGCCGGGGGAAGCAATCAGCCCCAGCATTTT
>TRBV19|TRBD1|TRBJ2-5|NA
CASSIRGPEETQYF
TGTGCCAGTAGTATCAGGGGGCCCGAGGAGACCCAGTACTTC
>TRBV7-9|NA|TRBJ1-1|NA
CASSLPGGAYEAFF
TGTGCCAGCAGCTTACCGGGGGGCGCATACGAAGCTTTCTTT
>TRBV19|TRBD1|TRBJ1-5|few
CASSAYRGRDDRNQPQHF
TGTGCCAGTAGTGCCTACAGGGGGCGCGATGACCGCAATCAGCCCCAGCATTTT
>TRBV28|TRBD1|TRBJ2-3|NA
CASSSGQGAGTDTQYF
TGTGCCAGCAGTTCGGGACAGGGGGCAGGCACAGATACGCAGTATTTT
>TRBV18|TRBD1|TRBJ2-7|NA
CASSPPGQGAKEQYF
TGTGCCAGCTCACCCCCCGGACAGGGGGCGAAGGAGCAGTACTTC
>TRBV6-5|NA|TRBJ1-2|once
CASSLGPGYTF
TGTGCCAGCAGTTTGGGCCCTGGCTACACCTTC
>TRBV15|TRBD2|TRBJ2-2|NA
CATRGSLAEGGGELFF
TGTGCCACCCGGGGATCACTAGCGGAGGGGGGCGGGGAGCTGTTTTTT
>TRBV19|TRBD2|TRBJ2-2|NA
CASTPKVAGLNTGELFF
TGTGCCAGTACCCCTAAAGTAGCGGGACTGAACACCGGGGAGCTGTTTTTT
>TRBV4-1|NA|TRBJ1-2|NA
CASSQDLGGIYGYTF
TGCGCCAGCAGCCAAGATCTGGGGGGAATCTATGGCTACACCTTC
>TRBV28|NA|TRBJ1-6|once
CASSFPDSNSPLHF
TGTGCCAGCAGTTTCCCTGACAGTAATTCACCCCTCCACTTT
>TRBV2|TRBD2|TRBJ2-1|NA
CASIRLAGGNEQFF
TGTGCCAGCATCCGACTAGCGGGAGGGAATGAGCAGTTCTTC
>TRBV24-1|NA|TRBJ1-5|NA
CATGADSNQPQHF
TGTGCCACCGGGGCAGATTCCAATCAGCCCCAGCATTTT
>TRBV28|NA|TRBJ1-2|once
CASSLRPGGYGYTF
TGTGCCAGCAGTTTGAGGCCAGGAGGGTATGGCTACACCTTC
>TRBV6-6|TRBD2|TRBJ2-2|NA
CASSYWRETAAGELFF
TGTGCCAGCAGTTACTGGCGGGAGACGGCGGCCGGGGAGCTGTTTTTT
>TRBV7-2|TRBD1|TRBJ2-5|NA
CASSLTQQGDGTQYF
TGTGCCAGCAGCTTAACCCAACAGGGGGACGGGACCCAGTACTTC
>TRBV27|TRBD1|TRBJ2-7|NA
CASSLVGGQGSFRRQYF
TGTGCCAGCAGTTTAGTAGGAGGACAGGGTTCCTTCAGGCGGCAGTACTTC
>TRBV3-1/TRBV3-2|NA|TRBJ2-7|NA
CASRGGTGGDEQYF
TGTGCCAGCAGGGGGGGGACAGGTGGGGACGAGCAGTACTTC
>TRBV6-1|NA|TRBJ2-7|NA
CASSEDFSYEQYF
TGTGCCAGCAGTGAAGACTTCTCCTACGAGCAGTACTTC
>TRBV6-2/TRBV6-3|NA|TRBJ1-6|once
CASSGKGVGVSPLHF
TGTGCCAGCAGTGGGAAGGGAGTTGGCGTCTCACCCCTCCACTTT